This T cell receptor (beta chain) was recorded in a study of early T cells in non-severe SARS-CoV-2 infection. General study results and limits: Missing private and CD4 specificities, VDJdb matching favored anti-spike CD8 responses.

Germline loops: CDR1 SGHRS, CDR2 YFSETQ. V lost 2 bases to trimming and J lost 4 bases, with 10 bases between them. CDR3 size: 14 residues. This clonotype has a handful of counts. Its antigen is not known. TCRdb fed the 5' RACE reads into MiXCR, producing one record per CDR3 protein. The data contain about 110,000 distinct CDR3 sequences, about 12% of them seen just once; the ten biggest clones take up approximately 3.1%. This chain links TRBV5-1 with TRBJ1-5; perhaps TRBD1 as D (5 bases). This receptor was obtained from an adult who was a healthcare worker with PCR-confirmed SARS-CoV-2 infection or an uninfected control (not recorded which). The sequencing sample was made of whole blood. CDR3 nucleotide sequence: TGCGCCAGCAGCTTTAGGGGAAGTAATCAGCCCCAGCATTTT. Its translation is CASSFRGSNQPQHF.